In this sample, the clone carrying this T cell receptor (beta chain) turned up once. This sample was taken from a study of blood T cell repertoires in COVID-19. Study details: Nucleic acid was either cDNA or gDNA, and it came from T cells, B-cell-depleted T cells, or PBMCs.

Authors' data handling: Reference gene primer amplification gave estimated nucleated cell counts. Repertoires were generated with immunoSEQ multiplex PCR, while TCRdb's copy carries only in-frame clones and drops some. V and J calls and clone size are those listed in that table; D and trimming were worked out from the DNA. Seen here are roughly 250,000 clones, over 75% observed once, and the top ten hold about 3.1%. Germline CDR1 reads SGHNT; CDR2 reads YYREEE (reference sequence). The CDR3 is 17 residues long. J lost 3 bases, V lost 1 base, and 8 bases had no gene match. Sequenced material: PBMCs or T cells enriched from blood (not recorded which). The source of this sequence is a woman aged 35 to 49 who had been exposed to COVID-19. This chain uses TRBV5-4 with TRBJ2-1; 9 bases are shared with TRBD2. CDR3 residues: CASSLPDSGSYYNEQFF. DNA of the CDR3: TGTGCCAGCAGCTTGCCCGATAGCGGGAGCTACTACAATGAGCAGTTCTTC.